This T cell receptor (beta chain) was recorded in a study of neoadjuvant anti-PD-1 for oral cavity cancer. Findings of the study overall: Each response group had just a few patients in TCR analyses.

Concerning this clone itself: Its antigen remains unidentified.

The time point was: after neoadjuvant nivolumab, at surgical resection. CDR1 and CDR2 (germline): GTSNPN, SVGIG (reference sequence). CDR3 size: 13 residues. Trimming took 2 bases from V and 4 from J, leaving 9 bases between them. Profiling relied on immunoSEQ multiplex PCR, and the TCRdb table lists in-frame clones only, not all of them. The sample holds about 39,000 clones, 77% seen once. The V call is TRBV30, the J call TRBJ1-5, with D tentatively TRBD1 (5 bases). Sequenced material: PBMCs, taken after nivolumab (anti-PD-1) treatment. This TCR was recovered from a person between 35 and 79 years old with oral cavity squamous cell carcinoma. Here the CDR3 reads CAWSLGPNQPQHF. DNA of the CDR3: TGTGCCTGGAGTCTGGGGCCAAATCAGCCCCAGCATTTT.